The rows below give T cell receptor beta chains drawn from one sample of a study of blood T cell repertoires in COVID-19. The repertoire was sequenced with immunoSEQ multiplex PCR; TCRdb's copy has only in-frame clones and lacks some. The sample has over 150,000 clones; approximately 88% are singletons. The sample was peripheral blood. These receptors came from a woman between 40 and 50 years old with COVID-19, enrolled during active disease. The CDR3 runs from the conserved cysteine through the conserved F or W. A D gene is named only where the DNA matches it firmly. Rows give clone size only sometimes, using once, few, many, or a class for an expanded clone.

TRBV13	TRBJ1-1	.	.	CASSLRGTEAFF	TGTGCCAGCAGCCTACGCGGCACTGAAGCTTTCTTT
TRBV5-1	TRBJ2-7	.	.	CASTTDALSYEQYF	TGCGCCAGCACCACAGACGCTCTATCCTACGAGCAGTACTTC
TRBV18	TRBJ1-1	.	TRBD1	CASSPLGTVNTEAFF	TGTGCCAGCTCACCACTTGGGACAGTGAACACTGAAGCTTTCTTT
TRBV5-1	TRBJ2-1	.	TRBD2	CASSPLAGVRNEQFF	TGCGCCAGCAGTCCCTTAGCGGGGGTTCGCAATGAGCAGTTCTTC
TRBV28	TRBJ2-5	.	.	CASSYWETQYF	TGTGCCAGCAGTTACTGGGAGACCCAGTACTTC
TRBV19	TRBJ2-7	few	TRBD2	CASTNVGGSSYEQYF	TGTGCCAGTACCAATGTCGGGGGGAGCTCCTACGAGCAGTACTTC
TRBV7-8	TRBJ1-5	.	TRBD1	CASSPTGVGQPQHF	TGTGCCAGCAGCCCTACAGGGGTAGGGCAGCCCCAGCATTTT
TRBV19	TRBJ1-5	.	.	CASSAGVSNQPQHF	TGTGCCAGTAGTGCAGGGGTTAGCAATCAGCCCCAGCATTTT
TRBV19	TRBJ1-5	.	TRBD1	CASSIQGAGQPQHF	TGTGCCAGTAGTATTCAGGGGGCCGGGCAGCCCCAGCATTTT
TRBV21-1	TRBJ2-5	.	.	CASSKVGSRGETQYF	TGTGCCAGCAGCAAAGTGGGGAGTCGAGGAGAGACCCAGTACTTC
TRBV5-1	TRBJ2-5	.	.	CASSLRGLSTGQETQYF	TGCGCCAGCAGCTTGAGAGGGCTTTCGACGGGCCAAGAGACCCAGTACTTC
TRBV5-5	TRBJ2-7	.	TRBD1	CASSYAGTGVAYEQYF	TGTGCCAGCAGCTACGCCGGGACAGGGGTCGCCTACGAGCAGTACTTC
TRBV6-5	TRBJ2-1	.	TRBD2	CASYSGTSGSNEQFF	TGTGCCAGCTACTCCGGGACTAGCGGGAGTAATGAGCAGTTCTTC
TRBV24-1	TRBJ1-2	.	TRBD1	CATRAGGDGYGYTF	TGTGCCACCAGGGCAGGGGGTGACGGCTATGGCTACACCTTC
TRBV19	TRBJ2-1	.	TRBD2	CASSIGIGLAGSNEQFF	TGTGCCAGTAGTATAGGAATAGGACTAGCGGGATCTAATGAGCAGTTCTTC
TRBV5-4	TRBJ1-5	.	TRBD1	CASREGTASNQPQHF	TGTGCCAGCAGGGAGGGGACAGCTAGCAATCAGCCCCAGCATTTT
TRBV5-1	TRBJ2-7	few	.	CASSLGLDTLLRPYEQYF	TGCGCCAGCAGCTTGGGTCTGGACACCTTGTTAAGACCTTACGAGCAGTACTTC
TRBV7-2	TRBJ2-6	.	.	CASSLAGSGANVLTF	TGTGCCAGCAGCCTGGCAGGGTCTGGGGCCAACGTCCTGACTTTC
TRBV10-3	TRBJ1-3	.	.	CAISEPYWDIGNTIYF	TGTGCCATCAGTGAGCCATACTGGGACATAGGAAACACCATATATTTT
TRBV7-2	TRBJ2-3	.	TRBD1	CAGRQGSTDTQYF	TGTGCCGGGAGACAGGGAAGCACAGATACGCAGTATTTT
TRBV5-5	TRBJ1-4	once	.	CASSKQGNRGEKLFF	TGTGCCAGCAGCAAGCAGGGTAATAGAGGCGAAAAACTGTTTTTT
TRBV2	TRBJ2-1	.	TRBD2	CASRGTSGYNEQFF	TGTGCCAGCAGGGGGACTAGCGGCTACAATGAGCAGTTCTTC
TRBV7-9	TRBJ2-7	.	.	CASSSRGYEQYF	TGTGCCAGCAGCAGCAGGGGTTACGAGCAGTACTTC
TRBV2	TRBJ2-7	.	.	CASSMGPPWIEQYF	TGTGCCAGCAGCATGGGGCCCCCGTGGATCGAGCAGTACTTC
TRBV6-1	TRBJ1-2	.	TRBD1	CASSEEQGRGYTF	TGTGCCAGCAGTGAAGAACAGGGGCGGGGCTACACCTTC
TRBV18	TRBJ1-1	few	TRBD1	CASSKAGGPNTEAFF	TGTGCCAGCTCAAAGGCAGGGGGGCCGAACACTGAAGCTTTCTTT
TRBV6-5	TRBJ2-5	.	.	CASSYYVGAQETQYF	TGTGCCAGCAGTTATTATGTGGGGGCCCAAGAGACCCAGTACTTC
TRBV10-3	TRBJ2-3	.	.	CAIRDNTDTQYF	TGTGCCATCAGGGACAACACAGATACGCAGTATTTT
TRBV28	TRBJ2-3	.	TRBD2	CASSLLAGDTDTQYF	TGTGCCAGCAGTTTACTAGCGGGGGACACAGATACGCAGTATTTT
TRBV19	TRBJ2-7	once	.	CASSWSGPYEQYF	TGTGCCAGTAGTTGGTCAGGGCCGTACGAGCAGTACTTC
TRBV28	TRBJ2-2	.	TRBD1	CASSPRQGGDTGELFF	TGTGCCAGCAGTCCGAGACAGGGTGGGGACACCGGGGAGCTGTTTTTT
TRBV19	TRBJ1-5	.	.	CASSIHLSPGIGQPQHF	TGTGCCAGTAGTATACATCTCTCCCCAGGGATAGGTCAGCCCCAGCATTTT
TRBV28	TRBJ1-4	.	.	CASTLIATNEKLFF	TGTGCCAGCACCCTGATAGCAACTAATGAAAAACTGTTTTTT
TRBV27	TRBJ1-5	.	.	CASSPYQGYSNQPQHF	TGTGCCAGCAGTCCCTACCAGGGGTATAGCAATCAGCCCCAGCATTTT
TRBV2	TRBJ2-3	.	.	CAPERPREHTRDTQYF	TGTGCCCCGGAGAGACCCCGGGAGCACACCCGGGATACGCAGTATTTT
TRBV4-1	TRBJ2-1	once	.	CASSQGLSGGEYNEQFF	TGCGCCAGCAGCCAAGGGTTATCGGGCGGGGAGTACAATGAGCAGTTCTTC
TRBV5-4	TRBJ2-5	.	TRBD2	CASSLDSGRSETQYF	TGTGCCAGCAGCTTGGACAGCGGGAGGTCGGAGACCCAGTACTTC
TRBV29-1	TRBJ1-2	.	.	CSVEGIEGYTF	TGCAGCGTTGAAGGCATCGAGGGCTACACCTTC
TRBV12-3/TRBV12-4	TRBJ1-2	.	.	CASSPTLYSGYTF	TGTGCCAGCAGTCCGACACTCTACTCTGGCTACACCTTC
TRBV18	TRBJ2-1	.	TRBD2	CASSPPGLAGGINNEQFF	TGTGCCAGCTCACCTCCGGGACTAGCGGGAGGAATTAACAATGAGCAGTTCTTC